The clone carrying this TCR beta chain was counted between two and nine times. Antigen specificity is unknown. V lost 3 bases and J lost 10, with 10 bases in between. Germline CDR1 and CDR2: SGDLS and YYNGEE. The CDR3 is made up of 11 amino acids. Since all of the isolated RNA was reverse transcribed, expressed TCRB transcripts were what got sequenced. About 3.7 million reads per sample were averaged for naive, central memory and regulatory samples. Produced via immunoSEQ multiplex PCR; TCRdb's table is partial and in-frame only. The repertoire consists of about 360,000 clones, with approximately 12% occurring once and the leading ten covering roughly 0.017%. The sample originates from a study of beta chain features in type 1 diabetes. Study results and limitations: Among patients with Type 1 diabetes, TCRB CDR3s were moderately but significantly shorter in every one of the four CD4+ subsets. The similarity of naive, central memory and Treg TCRB repertoires appeared greater among patients than among healthy donors.

The clonotype originates from a man younger than 35 in good health. The chain links TRBV9 to TRBJ1-1; D is uncertain. Sequencing input: naive CD4+ T cells from blood. The CDR3 spells CASSAAGAAFF. DNA for the CDR3: TGTGCCAGCAGCGCCGCCGGTGCAGCTTTCTTT.